This T cell receptor beta chain emerged from a study of T cells in Graves' hyperthyroidism and ophthalmopathy. The overall study: The initial diagnosis was the point when peripheral blood was collected, ahead of any treatment.

This clonotype was counted ten times or more. The antigen is not known. The CDR3 is made up of 15 amino acids. Germline-derived CDR1 and CDR2 are MNHNS and SASEGT. The J segment lost 0 bases and the V segment lost 6 bases, leaving 8 bases of the junction unmatched. Study-wide points: Prediction of ophthalmopathy progression came a median around 6.1 months pre-onset. Most thyroid-expanded clonotypes above 0.001 were also found in blood.

RNA transcripts were the template for amplifying TCR beta CDR3 regions. With the HTBI primer set, the TCR CDR3 went through a first round of RT-PCR. TCRdb reanalysed the multiplex PCR reads using MiXCR and keeps one entry per CDR3 protein. The sample consists of about 300,000 distinct CDR3 sequences, approximately 18% of them appearing once. This receptor was identified in a man aged 45-65 years with Graves' ophthalmopathy. Material: blood. The genes are TRBV6-1 and TRBJ2-7; 7 nucleotides line up with TRBD2. CDR3 region: CASSPPGLSSYEQYF. For the CDR3, the DNA is TGTGCCAGCAGCCCACCGGGACTAAGCTCCTACGAGCAGTACTTC.